These 4 T cell receptor beta chains were sequenced from one sample in a study of blood T cells in healthy people across ages. A sample-barcoded 5' primer and a J-beta primer mix were used in a second PCR of about 7 to 12 cycles. MiXCR, applied by TCRdb to the 5' RACE reads, yields one record per CDR3 protein. Of 1,500,000 or so distinct CDR3 sequences listed, 59% were seen once; the top ten hold approximately 7%. Sequencing input: blood. Receptor source: a young man in good health.

The chain uses TRBV20-1 and TRBJ1-2; no firm D call. V dropped 6 bases and J dropped 4 bases, with 12 bases sitting between them. The germline V gene encodes CDR1 DFQATT and CDR2 SNEGSKA (reference sequence). CDR3 length: 12 residues. This CDR3 is CSAPRRTYGYTF. The CDR3, as DNA: TGCAGTGCCCCGAGGCGCACCTATGGCTACACCTTC.

This clonotype was observed a single time. The chain carries TRBV29-1 and TRBJ2-1, with D possibly TRBD2 on 5 matching bases. The J call is in doubt because the DNA end fits TRBJ2-7 better. The CDR3 spans 17 residues. The V gene's germline CDR1 is SQVTM and CDR2 ANQGSEA. The CDR3, as DNA: TGCAGCGTTGAAGATCGGTCAGTCGTCCGGCCTAGCCATGAGCAGTACTTC. This sequence encodes CSVEDRSVVRPSHEQYF.

This chain connects TRBV4-1 to TRBJ1-1; TRBD1 aligns across 9 bases. J lost 4 bases, V lost 3 bases, and 6 bases had no gene match. The CDR3 covers 15 residues. Germline V gene lookup returns CDR1 MGHRA and CDR2 YSYEKL. This CDR3 reads CASSQGDRDITEAFF. In DNA form, the CDR3 reads TGCGCCAGCAGCCAGGGGGACAGGGATATCACTGAAGCTTTCTTT.

The chain recombines TRBV15 with TRBJ2-3; 8 bases fit TRBD2. This CDR3 spans 18 amino acids. Losses at the gene ends were 0 bases for V and 4 bases for J; bases not matched to a gene: 12. The germline gives CDR1 LNHNV, CDR2 YYDKDF (reference sequence). In nucleotides, the CDR3 is TGTGCCACCAGCAGAGAAGGGAGCGGGAGTGTTCGTGCAGATACGCAGTATTTT. It is translated as CATSREGSGSVRADTQYF.